This TCR beta chain derives from a study of CD8 T cells in ankylosing spondylitis. The CDR3 sequence is 15 residues long. V lost 7 bases, J lost 8 bases, and 21 bases lay in between. Study results and limitations: The study identified a TCR beta motif of under ten highly homologous variants that appeared characteristic of ankylosing spondylitis blood. Past research had described some motif variants in reactive arthritis synovial fluid and blood.

As concerns this clonotype: Its antigen is still unknown.

TCRdb re-analysed the 5' RACE reads in MiXCR, keeping a single row per CDR3 protein. This sample has about 450,000 distinct CDR3 sequences; roughly a quarter occur once, and the top ten carry 0.89%. What was sequenced was blood, either unsorted or a sorted T cell fraction (not recorded which). The chain carries TRBV12-3 or TRBV12-4 and TRBJ2-1, with D uncertain. This TCR was recovered from a male donor with ankylosing spondylitis. The CDR3 bases are TGTGCCAGCAATCGGCTAGATCGTCTATTAGATGAGCAGTTCTTC. It specifies CASNRLDRLLDEQFF.